Presented here are 13 T cell receptor beta chains from one specimen sequenced in a study of cytomegalovirus exposure and HLA in healthy donors. This PCR relied on a set of 60 Vbeta primers and 13 Jbeta primers. Here immunoSEQ multiplex PCR was the method, and the copy in TCRdb shows in-frame clones only, minus some. Here the sample table reports approximately 120,000 clones. Sequencing was carried out using PBMCs. The receptors here all came from a man aged 25 to 40 in good health and CMV-seronegative.

J is TRBJ2-7 and V is TRBV5-4; a weak D match, TRBD1 (5 bases). The CDR3 has 15 residues. Looked up from germline, CDR1 is SGHNT and CDR2 is YYREEE (reference sequence). V lost 0 bases and J lost 1, with 11 bases in between. The CDR3 sequence is CASSLDSQGSYEQYF. CDR3 sequence (DNA): TGTGCCAGCAGCTTGGATTCTCAGGGATCCTACGAGCAGTACTTC.

The rearrangement links TRBV10-3 to TRBJ2-7, with 9 nucleotides matching TRBD1. Germline V gene data show CDR1 as ENHRY and CDR2 as SYGVKD. The V segment lost 7 bases and the J segment 7 bases; nucleotides outside the gene matches: 11. This CDR3 contains 14 residues. The CDR3 nucleotides read TGTGCCATCACCCCGGGACAGGGAAAGGAAGAGCAGTACTTC. Translated: CAITPGQGKEEQYF.

V gene TRBV28 combines with J gene TRBJ2-2, with TRBD1 as a possible D gene (5 bases). The V gene's germline CDR1 is MDHEN and CDR2 SYDVKM. The CDR3 is 15 amino acids. V lost 3 bases, J lost 4 bases, and 12 bases lay in between. CDR3 sequence: CASSFTGISTGELFF. The CDR3 region has the DNA TGTGCCAGCAGTTTTACAGGCATAAGCACCGGGGAGCTGTTTTTT.

V gene TRBV28 combines with J gene TRBJ2-2, with 7 bases matching TRBD2. From germline, CDR1 is MDHEN and CDR2 SYDVKM. With 2 bases clipped from V and 6 bases from J, the junction kept 3 bases outside the gene matches. This CDR3 spans 14 amino acids. CDR3 nucleotide sequence: TGTGCCAGCAGTTTACCCCTAGCGGCCGGGGAGCTGTTTTTT. This sequence encodes CASSLPLAAGELFF.

This rearrangement joins TRBV28 to TRBJ2-5; 7 bases line up with TRBD1. From germline, CDR1 is MDHEN and CDR2 SYDVKM. V trimming: 8 bases; J trimming: 4 bases; junction bases outside the gene matches: 10. The CDR3 runs to 14 residues. The CDR3 reads CASYTGVGRETQYF. CDR3 sequence (DNA): TGTGCCAGCTATACAGGGGTTGGTCGAGAGACCCAGTACTTC. Full variable domain (missing parts from reference TRBV28 and TRBJ2-5): DVKVTQSSRYLVKRTGEKVFLECVQDMDHENMFWYRQDPGLGLRLIYFSYDVKMKEKGDIPEGYSVSREKKERFSLILESASTNQTSMYLCASYTGVGRETQYFGPGTRLLVL.

The chain combines TRBV9 with TRBJ2-5; D is possibly TRBD1 (5 bases). The CDR3 sequence is 13 residues long. Trimming pared 0 bases from V and 3 bases from J, leaving 6 bases between. The V gene's germline CDR1 is SGDLS and CDR2 YYNGEE. The CDR3 here is CASSVEGEETQYF. Written as DNA, the CDR3 is TGTGCCAGCAGCGTAGAAGGGGAAGAGACCCAGTACTTC.

This chain connects TRBV2 to TRBJ2-1; 13 bases agree with TRBD2. Unmatched junction bases numbered 5, after V lost 2 bases and J lost 10 bases. Germline CDR1 and CDR2: SNHLY and FYNNEI. The CDR3 spans 15 residues. CDR3: CASSERLAGGWEQFF. CDR3 bases: TGTGCCAGCAGTGAACGACTAGCGGGGGGTTGGGAGCAGTTCTTC.

V and J are TRBV5-1 and TRBJ1-3; weak D call: TRBD1 (5 bases). V lost 0 bases and J lost 0, with 16 bases in between. In germline, CDR1 is SGHRS, CDR2 YFSETQ. This CDR3 has 18 amino acids. CDR3 bases: TGCGCCAGCAGCTTGGGGGGCCCAAACACTCGCTCTGGAAACACCATATATTTT. This sequence encodes CASSLGGPNTRSGNTIYF.

This CDR3 is CASSSGLLYEQYF. The DNA of the CDR3 is TGTGCCAGCAGCTCGGGACTACTCTACGAGCAGTACTTC. V gene TRBV13 combines with J gene TRBJ2-7; 7 positions match TRBD2. Germline V gene data show CDR1 as PRHDT and CDR2 as FYEKMQ (reference sequence). Trimming removed 4 bases from V and 3 bases from J; junction bases left unmatched: 3. This CDR3 has 13 amino acids.

The genes are TRBV6-4 and TRBJ2-3; 7 bases align to TRBD2. The trim removed 1 base at V and 4 bases at J, leaving 11 bases unmatched. The germline CDR1 and CDR2 sequences are MRHNA and SNTAGT. The CDR3 totals 17 residues. The CDR3 coding sequence is TGTGCCAGCAGTGACTGGATGGGGCGGGAGATCGCAGATACGCAGTATTTT. This gives the protein CASSDWMGREIADTQYF.

The rearrangement uses TRBV19 and TRBJ1-6, with 7 bases that match TRBD1. Germline V gene sequence: CDR1 LNHDA, CDR2 SQIVND (reference sequence). The CDR3 consists of 16 residues. Germline trimming cut 5 bases from V and 5 bases from J; bases unmatched to any gene: 9. The CDR3 DNA sequence: TGTGCCAGTAGTCAAGGGGGCAATCGTGATAATTCACCCCTCCACTTT. It translates to CASSQGGNRDNSPLHF.

Details on this clone: The junction departs from germline at one end; a sequencing error may be responsible. The CDR3 nucleotides read TGTGCCAGCATCTTAAGACAGGCCCGTTGTCAGCCCCAGCATTTT. Translating gives CASILRQARCQPQHF. The chain links TRBV7-3 to TRBJ1-5; D possibly corresponds to TRBD1 (6 bases). Germline V gene data show CDR1 as SGHTA and CDR2 as FQGTGA. The CDR3 is 15 residues long.

The CDR3 coding sequence is TGTGCCAGTAGCAATATGCGGGACCCTAAGACTCTTAACTATGGCTACACCTTC. It encodes CASSNMRDPKTLNYGYTF. The rearrangement uses TRBV19 and TRBJ1-2; a weak D match, TRBD1 (5 bases). This CDR3 has 18 residues. V lost 6 bases, J lost 1 base, and 24 bases lay in between. The germline V gene encodes CDR1 LNHDA and CDR2 SQIVND (reference sequence).